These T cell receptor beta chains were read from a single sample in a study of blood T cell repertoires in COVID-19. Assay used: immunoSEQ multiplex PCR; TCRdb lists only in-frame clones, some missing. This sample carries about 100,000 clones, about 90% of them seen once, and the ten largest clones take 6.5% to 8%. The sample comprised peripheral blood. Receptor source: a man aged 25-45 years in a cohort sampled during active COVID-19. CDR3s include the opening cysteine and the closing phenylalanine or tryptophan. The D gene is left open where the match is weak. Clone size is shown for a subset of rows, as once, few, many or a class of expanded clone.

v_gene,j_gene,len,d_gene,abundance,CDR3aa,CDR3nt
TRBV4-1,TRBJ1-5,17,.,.,CASSQGGWGAGNQPQHF,TGCGCCAGCAGCCAAGGTGGGTGGGGCGCAGGCAATCAGCCCCAGCATTTT
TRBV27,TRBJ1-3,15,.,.,CASSLSGPPGDTIYF,TGTGCCAGCAGTTTATCCGGGCCCCCCGGGGACACCATATATTTT
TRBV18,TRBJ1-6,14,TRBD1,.,CASSPLDRDSPLHF,TGTGCCAGCTCACCTTTGGACAGGGATTCACCCCTCCACTTT
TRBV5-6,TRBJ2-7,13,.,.,CASSLTGSYEQYF,TGTGCCAGCAGCTTGACAGGGTCCTACGAGCAGTACTTC
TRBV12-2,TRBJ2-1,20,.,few,CASRLPGGLAGASSYNEQFF,TGTGCAAGTCGCTTACCGGGGGGACTAGCGGGGGCGAGCTCCTACAATGAGCAGTTCTTC
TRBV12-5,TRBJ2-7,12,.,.,CASGSIAYEQYF,TGTGCTAGTGGTTCGATAGCTTACGAGCAGTACTTC
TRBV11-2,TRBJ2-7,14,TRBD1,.,CASSLDRGFYEQYF,TGTGCCAGCAGCTTGGACAGGGGATTTTACGAGCAGTACTTC
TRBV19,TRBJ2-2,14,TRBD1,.,CASSVQGGTGELFF,TGTGCCAGTAGTGTACAGGGGGGCACCGGGGAGCTGTTTTTT
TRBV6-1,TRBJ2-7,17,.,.,CASSGQPGLIPPYEQYF,TGTGCCAGCAGTGGTCAACCGGGACTCATACCGCCCTACGAGCAGTACTTC
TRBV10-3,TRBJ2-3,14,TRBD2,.,CAISASSGVDTQYF,TGTGCCATCAGTGCATCGAGCGGGGTTGATACGCAGTATTTT
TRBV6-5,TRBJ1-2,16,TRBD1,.,CASSYSRTGGGYGYTF,TGTGCCAGCAGTTACTCACGGACAGGGGGCGGCTATGGCTACACCTTC
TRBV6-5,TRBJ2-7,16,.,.,CASSYSGWGPSYEQYF,TGTGCCAGCAGTTACTCAGGCTGGGGGCCTTCCTACGAGCAGTACTTC
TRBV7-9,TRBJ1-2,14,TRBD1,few,CASSEMGQIYGYTF,TGTGCCAGCAGCGAAATGGGACAGATCTATGGCTACACCTTC
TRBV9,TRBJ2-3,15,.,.,CASSADTPYTDTQYF,TGTGCCAGCAGCGCGGACACCCCATACACAGATACGCAGTATTTT